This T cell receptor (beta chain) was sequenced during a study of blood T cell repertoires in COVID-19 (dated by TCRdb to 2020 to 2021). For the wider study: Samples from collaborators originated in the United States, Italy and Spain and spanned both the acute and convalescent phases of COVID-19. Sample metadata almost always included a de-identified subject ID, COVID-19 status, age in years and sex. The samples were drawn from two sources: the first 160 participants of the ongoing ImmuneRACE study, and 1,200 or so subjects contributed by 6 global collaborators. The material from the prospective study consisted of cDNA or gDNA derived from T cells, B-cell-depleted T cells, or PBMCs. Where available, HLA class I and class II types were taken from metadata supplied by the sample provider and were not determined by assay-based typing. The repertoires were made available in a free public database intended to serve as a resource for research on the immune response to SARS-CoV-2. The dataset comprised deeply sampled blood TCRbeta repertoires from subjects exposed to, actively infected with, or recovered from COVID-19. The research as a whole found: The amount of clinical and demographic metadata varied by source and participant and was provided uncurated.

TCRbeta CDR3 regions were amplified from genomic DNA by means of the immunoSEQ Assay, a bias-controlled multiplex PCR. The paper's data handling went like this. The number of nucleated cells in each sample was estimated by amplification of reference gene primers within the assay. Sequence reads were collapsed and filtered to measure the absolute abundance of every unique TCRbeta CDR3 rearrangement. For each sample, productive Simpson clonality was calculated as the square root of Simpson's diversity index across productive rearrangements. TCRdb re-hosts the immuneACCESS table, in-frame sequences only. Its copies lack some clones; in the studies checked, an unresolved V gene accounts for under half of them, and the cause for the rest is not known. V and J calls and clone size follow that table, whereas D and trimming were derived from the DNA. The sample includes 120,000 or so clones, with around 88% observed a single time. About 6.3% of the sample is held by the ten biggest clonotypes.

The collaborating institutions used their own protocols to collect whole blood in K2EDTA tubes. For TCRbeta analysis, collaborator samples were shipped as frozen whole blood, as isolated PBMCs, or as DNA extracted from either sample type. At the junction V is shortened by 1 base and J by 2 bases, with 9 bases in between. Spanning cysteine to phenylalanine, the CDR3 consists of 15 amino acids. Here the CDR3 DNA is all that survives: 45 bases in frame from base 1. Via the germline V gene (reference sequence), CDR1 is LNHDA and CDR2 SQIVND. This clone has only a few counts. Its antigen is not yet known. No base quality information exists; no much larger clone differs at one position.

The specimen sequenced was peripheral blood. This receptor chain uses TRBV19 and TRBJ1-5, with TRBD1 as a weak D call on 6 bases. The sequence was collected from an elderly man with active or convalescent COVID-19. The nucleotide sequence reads TGTGCCAGTAGTATAGGCAGGGGTGGCAATCAGCCCCAGCATTTT. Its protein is CASSIGRGGNQPQHF.